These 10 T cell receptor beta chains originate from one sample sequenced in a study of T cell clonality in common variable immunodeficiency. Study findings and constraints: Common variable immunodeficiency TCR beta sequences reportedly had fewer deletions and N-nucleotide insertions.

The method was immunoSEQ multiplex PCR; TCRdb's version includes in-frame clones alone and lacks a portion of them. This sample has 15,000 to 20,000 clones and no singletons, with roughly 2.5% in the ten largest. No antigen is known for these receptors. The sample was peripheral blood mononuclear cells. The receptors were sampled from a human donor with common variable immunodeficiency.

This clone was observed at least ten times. The part of the CDR3 DNA that was read is TGTGCCAGCAGTTACTCTCCAGCGGTTCCTGTTCACGATGGC. Encoded protein: CASSYSPAVPVHDG. The whole CDR3 reads CASSYSPAVPVHDGYTF. This chain uses TRBV6-2 or TRBV6-3 with TRBJ1-2; D is unclear. The read comes to an end 3 residues before the CDR3 does, leaving the germline J gene to fill in the end. The CDR3 has 17 residues. V gave up 0 bases and J gave up 6 bases, with 20 bases separating them. Looked up from germline, CDR1 is MNHEY and CDR2 is SVGEGT.

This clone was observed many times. The sequenced CDR3 bases are TGCAGTGCGTCCGGGACTAGCGAAACAGATACG. Protein: CSASGTSETDT. The CDR3 reads in full as CSASGTSETDTQYF. The chain has TRBV20-1 and TRBJ2-3; 10 positions match TRBD2. The read is 3 residues too short to cover the CDR3 end, so that end is filled in from the germline J gene. V shed 6 bases and J 3 bases; nucleotides not matched to a gene: 6. The CDR3 is made up of 14 amino acids. Germline V CDR1 and CDR2: DFQATT, SNEGSKA (reference sequence).

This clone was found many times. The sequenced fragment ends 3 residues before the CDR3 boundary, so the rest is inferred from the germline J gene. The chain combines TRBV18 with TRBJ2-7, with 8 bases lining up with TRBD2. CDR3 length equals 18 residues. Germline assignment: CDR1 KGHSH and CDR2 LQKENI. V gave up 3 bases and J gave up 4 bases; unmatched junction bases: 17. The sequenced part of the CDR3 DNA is TGTGCCAGCTCACCTCCTTTGTACGAGCGGGAGACCTTTTACGAG. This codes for CASSPPLYERETFYE. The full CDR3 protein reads CASSPPLYERETFYEQYF.

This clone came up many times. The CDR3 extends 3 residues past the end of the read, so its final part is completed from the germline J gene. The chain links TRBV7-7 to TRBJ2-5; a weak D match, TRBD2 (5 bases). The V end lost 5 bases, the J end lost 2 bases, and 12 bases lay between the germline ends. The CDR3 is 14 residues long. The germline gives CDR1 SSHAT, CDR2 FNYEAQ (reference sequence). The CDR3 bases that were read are TGTGCCAGCAGCCTCGACTACCATCAAGAGACC. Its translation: CASSLDYHQET. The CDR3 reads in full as CASSLDYHQETQYF.

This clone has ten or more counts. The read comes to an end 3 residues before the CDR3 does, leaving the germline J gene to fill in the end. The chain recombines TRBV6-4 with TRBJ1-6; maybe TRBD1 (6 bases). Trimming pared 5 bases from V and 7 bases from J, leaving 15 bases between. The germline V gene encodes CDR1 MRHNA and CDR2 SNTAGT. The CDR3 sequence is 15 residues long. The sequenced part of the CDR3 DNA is TGTGCCAGCAGTTTGGACAGCCGGAGCAATTCACCC. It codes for CASSLDSRSNSP. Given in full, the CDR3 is CASSLDSRSNSPLHF.

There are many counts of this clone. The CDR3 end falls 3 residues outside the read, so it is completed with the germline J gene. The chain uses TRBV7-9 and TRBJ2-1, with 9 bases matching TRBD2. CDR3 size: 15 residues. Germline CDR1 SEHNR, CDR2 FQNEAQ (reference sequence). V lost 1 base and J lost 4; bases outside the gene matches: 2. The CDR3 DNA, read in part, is TGTGCCAGCAGCTTAGAACTAGCGGGTTACAATGAG. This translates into CASSLELAGYNE. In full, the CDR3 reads CASSLELAGYNEQFF. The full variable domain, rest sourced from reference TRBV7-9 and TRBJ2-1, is DTGVSQNPRHKITKRGQNVTFRCDPISEHNRLYWYRQTLGQGPEFLTYFQNEAQLEKSRLLSDRFSAERPKGSFSTLEIQRTEQGDSAMYLCASSLELAGYNEQFFGPGTRLTVL.

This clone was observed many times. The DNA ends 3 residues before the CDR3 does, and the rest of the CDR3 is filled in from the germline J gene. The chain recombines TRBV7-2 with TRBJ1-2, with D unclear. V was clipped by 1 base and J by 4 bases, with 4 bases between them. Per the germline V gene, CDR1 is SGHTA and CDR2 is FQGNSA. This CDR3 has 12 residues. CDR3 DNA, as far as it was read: TGTGCCAGCAGCTTAGACAGCTATGGC. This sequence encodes CASSLDSYG. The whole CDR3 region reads CASSLDSYGYTF. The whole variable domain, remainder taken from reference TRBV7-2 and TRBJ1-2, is GAGVSQSPSNKVTEKGKDVELRCDPISGHTALYWYRQSLGQGLEFLIYFQGNSAPDKSGLPSDRFSAERTGGSVSTLTIQRTQQEDSAVYLCASSLDSYGYTFGSGTRLTVV.

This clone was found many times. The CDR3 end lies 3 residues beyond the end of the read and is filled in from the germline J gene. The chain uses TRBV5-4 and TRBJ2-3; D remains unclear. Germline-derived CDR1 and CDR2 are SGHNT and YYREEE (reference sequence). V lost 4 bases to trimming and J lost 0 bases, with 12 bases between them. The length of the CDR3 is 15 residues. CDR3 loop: CASSPPRPSTDTQYF. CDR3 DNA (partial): TGTGCCAGCAGCCCACCAAGGCCAAGCACAGATACG.

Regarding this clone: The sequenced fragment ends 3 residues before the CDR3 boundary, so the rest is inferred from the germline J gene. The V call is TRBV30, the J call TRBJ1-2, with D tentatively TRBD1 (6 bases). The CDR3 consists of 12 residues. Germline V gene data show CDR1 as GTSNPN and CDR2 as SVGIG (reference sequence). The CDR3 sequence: CAWSPGASGYTF. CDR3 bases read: TGTGCCTGGAGTCCAGGGGCCAGCGGC.

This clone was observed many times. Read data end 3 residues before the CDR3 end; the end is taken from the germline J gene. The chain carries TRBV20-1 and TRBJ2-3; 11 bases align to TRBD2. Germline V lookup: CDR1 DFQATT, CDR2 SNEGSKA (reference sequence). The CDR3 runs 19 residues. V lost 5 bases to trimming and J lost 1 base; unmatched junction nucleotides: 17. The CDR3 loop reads CSAGPRESSGRSGTDTQYF. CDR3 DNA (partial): TGCAGTGCTGGCCCACGGGAGTCTAGCGGGAGGAGTGGCACAGATACG.